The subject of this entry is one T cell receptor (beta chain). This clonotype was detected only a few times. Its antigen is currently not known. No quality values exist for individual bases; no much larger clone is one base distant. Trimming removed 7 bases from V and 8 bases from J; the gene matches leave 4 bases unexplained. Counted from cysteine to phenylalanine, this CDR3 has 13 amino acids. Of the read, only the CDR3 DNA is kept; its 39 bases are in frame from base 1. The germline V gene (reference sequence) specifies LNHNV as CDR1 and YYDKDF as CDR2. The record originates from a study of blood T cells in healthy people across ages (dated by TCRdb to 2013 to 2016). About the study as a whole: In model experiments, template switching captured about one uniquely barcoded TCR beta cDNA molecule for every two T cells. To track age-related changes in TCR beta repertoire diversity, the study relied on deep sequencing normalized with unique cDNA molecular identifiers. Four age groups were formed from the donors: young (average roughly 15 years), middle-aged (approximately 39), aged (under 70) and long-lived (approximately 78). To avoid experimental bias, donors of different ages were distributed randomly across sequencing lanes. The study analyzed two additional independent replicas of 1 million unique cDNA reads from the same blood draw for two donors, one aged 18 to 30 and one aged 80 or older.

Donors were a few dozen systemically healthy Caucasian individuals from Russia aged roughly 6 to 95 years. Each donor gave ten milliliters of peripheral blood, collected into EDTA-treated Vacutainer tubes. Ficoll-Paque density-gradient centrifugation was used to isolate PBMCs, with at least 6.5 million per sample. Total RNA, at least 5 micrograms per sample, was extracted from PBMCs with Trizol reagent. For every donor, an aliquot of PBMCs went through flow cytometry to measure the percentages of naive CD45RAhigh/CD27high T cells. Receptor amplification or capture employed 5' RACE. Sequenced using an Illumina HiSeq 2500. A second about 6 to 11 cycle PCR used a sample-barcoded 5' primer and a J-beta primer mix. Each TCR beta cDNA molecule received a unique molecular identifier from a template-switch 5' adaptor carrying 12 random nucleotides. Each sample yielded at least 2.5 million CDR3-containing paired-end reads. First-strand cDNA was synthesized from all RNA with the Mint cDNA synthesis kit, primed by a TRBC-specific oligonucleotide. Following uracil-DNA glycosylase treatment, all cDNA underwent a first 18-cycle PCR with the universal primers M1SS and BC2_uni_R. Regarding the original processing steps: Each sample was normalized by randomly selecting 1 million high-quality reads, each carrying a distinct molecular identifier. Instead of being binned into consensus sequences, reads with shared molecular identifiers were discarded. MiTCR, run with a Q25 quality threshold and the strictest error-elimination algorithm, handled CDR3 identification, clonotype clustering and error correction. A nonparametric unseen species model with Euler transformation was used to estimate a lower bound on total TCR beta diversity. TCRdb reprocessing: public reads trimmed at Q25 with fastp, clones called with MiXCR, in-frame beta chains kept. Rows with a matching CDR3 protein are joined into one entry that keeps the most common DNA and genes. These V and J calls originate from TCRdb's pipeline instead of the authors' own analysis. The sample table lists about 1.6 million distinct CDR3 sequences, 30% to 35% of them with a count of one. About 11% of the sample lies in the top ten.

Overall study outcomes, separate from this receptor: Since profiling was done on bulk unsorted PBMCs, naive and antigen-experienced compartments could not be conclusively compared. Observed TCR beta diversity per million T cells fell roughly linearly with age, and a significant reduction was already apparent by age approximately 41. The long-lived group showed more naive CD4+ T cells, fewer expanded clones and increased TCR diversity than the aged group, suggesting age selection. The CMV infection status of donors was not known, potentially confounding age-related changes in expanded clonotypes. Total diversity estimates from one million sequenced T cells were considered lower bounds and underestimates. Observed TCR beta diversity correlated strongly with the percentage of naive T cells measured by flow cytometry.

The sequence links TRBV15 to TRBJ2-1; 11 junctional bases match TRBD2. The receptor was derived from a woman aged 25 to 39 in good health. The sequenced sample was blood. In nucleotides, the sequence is TGTGCCACCATGCTAGCGGGAGGCGATGAGCAGTTCTTC. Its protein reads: CATMLAGGDEQFF.